This passage covers 4 T cell receptor beta chains from one sample sequenced in a study of blood T cell repertoires in COVID-19. Assay used: immunoSEQ multiplex PCR; TCRdb lists only in-frame clones, some missing. The table has approximately 210,000 clones, 75% to 90% seen once. Input material: peripheral blood. The receptors originated from a human donor in a cohort sampled during active COVID-19.

This clone was observed a single time. The rearrangement links TRBV4-2 to TRBJ2-1; possibly TRBD1 for D (5 bases). The CDR3 is 14 residues long. Trimming shortened V by 0 bases and J by 12 bases, and 15 bases separated the two germline ends. Germline CDR1 LGHNA, CDR2 YNFKEQ. CDR3 in DNA: TGTGCCAGCAGCCAAGACTGGGGCCAACGGAGGCAGTTCTTC. This sequence encodes CASSQDWGQRRQFF.

V gene TRBV28 combines with J gene TRBJ2-7, with a possible D match to TRBD2 (5 bases). Germline V gene data show CDR1 as MDHEN and CDR2 as SYDVKM. Trimming took off 6 bases at V and 0 bases at J, with 15 bases between the two ends. The CDR3 consists of 15 residues. CDR3 DNA: TGTGCCAGCAGCCCCGGGATAGGGAGCTCCTACGAGCAGTACTTC. It translates to CASSPGIGSSYEQYF.

The chain employs TRBV6-2 or TRBV6-3 and TRBJ2-4, with 12 bases fitting TRBD2. The junction had 13 bases not matched to a gene; V was cut back by 1 base and J by 0 bases. Germline CDR1 reads MNHEY; CDR2 reads SVGEGT. The CDR3 covers 21 residues. The CDR3 DNA follows: TGTGCCAGCAGTTACTTTTCCGGCCTAGCGGGAGGGACACCAGCCAAAAACATTCAGTACTTC. It encodes CASSYFSGLAGGTPAKNIQYF.

The J gene is TRBJ1-6, the V gene TRBV18; D perhaps matches TRBD1 (6 bases). The CDR3 has 13 amino acids. The germline V gene has CDR1 KGHSH and CDR2 LQKENI. Trimming shortened V by 4 bases and J by 5 bases, and 6 bases separated the two germline ends. DNA of the CDR3: TGTGCCAGCTCACGGACAGATAATTCACCCCTCCACTTT. This translates into CASSRTDNSPLHF.